The clone carrying this T cell receptor (beta chain) was observed a few times. Its antigen remains unidentified. This record belongs to a study of T cell responses to AZD1222 COVID-19 vaccine. Study observations and caveats: Following two doses of AZD1222, Spike-specific TCR breadth and depth rose. Among the donors, most were white British and more were female, and clonal diversity was possibly underestimated. The study sampled repertoires only after the peak T cell response. Vaccine-associated CD4 TCRs spanned spike, dominant at 160-218 and 743-854.

The V gene's germline CDR1 is SGHNT and CDR2 YENEEA. CDR3 size: 15 residues. The germline V and J ends were trimmed by 2 bases and 8 bases, with 16 bases remaining between them. Sequencing was performed with immunoSEQ multiplex PCR; in TCRdb, only in-frame clones are kept and a portion is missing. The sample lists about 150,000 clones, roughly 85% seen once, with around 8.3% in the top ten. The rearrangement links TRBV11-3 to TRBJ2-1; D perhaps matches TRBD1 (5 bases). The clonotype was recovered from an adult who received the MenACWY meningococcal vaccine as a control. Sequencing was performed on peripheral blood, taken 28 days after the second dose of the MenACWY control vaccine. The CDR3 bases are TGTGCCAGCAGCTTAATGCGCTCAGGGATGGATGAGCAGTTCTTC. Translated: CASSLMRSGMDEQFF.